This entry is about one TCR beta chain. The antigen is undetermined. The protocol was immunoSEQ multiplex PCR, while the TCRdb copy is restricted to in-frame clones and leaves out a portion. The sample holds some 80,000 clones; around nine tenths are singletons and the top ten take 2% to 3%. This entry comes from a study of OX40 agonist ivuxolimab in advanced cancers. Overall study: Dose-escalation patients suffered from hepatocellular carcinoma, melanoma, renal cell or head and neck cancer. Prior anti-PD-1, anti-PD-L1 or anti-CTLA-4 therapy did not bar entry, and 30% to 40% had some. Study-wide findings and caveats: Low normalized T-cell clonal expansion also characterized some of the nonresponders.

The CDR3 is 13 amino acids. The germline CDR1 and CDR2 sequences are SGDLS and YYNGEE. V was clipped by 5 bases and J by 5 bases, with 13 bases between them. Sequenced here: CD4+ or CD8+ T cells sorted from blood, sampled in a trial of the OX40 agonist ivuxolimab. The TCR originated in an adult with an advanced solid tumor such as melanoma, head and neck, liver or kidney cancer. This sequence joins TRBV9 and TRBJ1-2, with D possibly being TRBD1 (5 bases). The CDR3 protein is CASSPGTIYGYTF. The CDR3 DNA follows: TGTGCCAGCAGTCCAGGGACTATATATGGCTACACCTTC.